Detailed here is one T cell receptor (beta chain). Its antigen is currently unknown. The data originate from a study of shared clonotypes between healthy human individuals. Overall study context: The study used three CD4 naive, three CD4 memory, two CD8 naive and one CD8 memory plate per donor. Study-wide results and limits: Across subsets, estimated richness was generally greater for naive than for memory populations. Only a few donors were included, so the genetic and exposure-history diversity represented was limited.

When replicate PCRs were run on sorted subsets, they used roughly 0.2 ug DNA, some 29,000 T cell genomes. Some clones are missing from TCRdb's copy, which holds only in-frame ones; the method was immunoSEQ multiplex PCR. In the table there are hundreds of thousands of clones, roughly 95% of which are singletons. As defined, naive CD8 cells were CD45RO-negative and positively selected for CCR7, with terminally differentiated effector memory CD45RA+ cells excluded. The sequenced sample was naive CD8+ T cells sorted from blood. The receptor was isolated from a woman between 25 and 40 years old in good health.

Here the CDR3 reads CASREYTDRLTRSTDTQYF. The CDR3 bases are TGTGCCAGCAGAGAATATACGGACAGACTTACCCGAAGCACAGATACGCAGTATTTT. The chain couples TRBV6-1 to TRBJ2-3, with D maybe TRBD1 (6 bases). Between the trimmed V and J ends, which lost 6 bases and 0 bases, there was a span of 25 bases. The CDR3 covers 19 residues. Germline V lookup: CDR1 MNHNS, CDR2 SASEGT.